This TCR beta chain emerged from a study of T cells in Graves' hyperthyroidism and ophthalmopathy. The sample holds many counts of this clonotype. Its antigen is undetermined. Amplification targeted TCR beta CDR3 regions from RNA transcripts. First-round RT-PCR with HTBI primers amplified the TCR CDR3 region. TCRdb reprocessed the multiplex PCR reads via MiXCR and lists one record per CDR3 protein. This sample has some 350,000 distinct CDR3 sequences; about 13% occur once, and the top ten carry roughly 35%. The study excluded patients with uncontrolled infection, other autoimmune disease, pregnancy or lactation. It was around 11 ml of fresh peripheral blood that supplied the PBMCs. Per germline, CDR1 MNHNS and CDR2 SASEGT. This CDR3 comprises 12 residues. V was clipped by 2 bases and J by 7 bases, with 9 bases between them. Study results and caveats: Blood held most thyroid clonotypes expanded above 0.001 frequency.

The clonotype comes from a woman aged 35 to 49 with Graves' ophthalmopathy. The sample comprised blood. The chain is built from TRBV6-1 and TRBJ2-7; D call uncertain. The CDR3: CASSEIIGEQYF. Written as DNA, the CDR3 is TGTGCCAGCAGTGAAATAATTGGAGAGCAGTACTTC.